The table lists the clone carrying this TCR beta chain with many counts. The antigen remains undetermined. Source material for PBMCs was 10 ml fresh peripheral blood. The sample is drawn from a study of T cells in Graves' hyperthyroidism and ophthalmopathy. Study-wide results and limits: Most clonotypes expanded in the thyroid (above 0.001) were also present in blood.

TCR beta CDR3 region amplification was performed from RNA transcripts. HTBI primers drove first-round RT-PCR of the TCR CDR3. Each CDR3 protein is one row after TCRdb ran MiXCR on the multiplex PCR reads. The profile shows about 420,000 distinct CDR3 sequences, roughly 15% of them singletons. The CDR3 spans 11 residues. CDR1 is SGHTA and CDR2 is FQGNSA in the germline V gene. V was clipped by 3 bases and J by 7 bases, with 7 bases between them. The chain links TRBV7-2 to TRBJ2-7; D unresolved. Material: blood. The sequence was collected from a young woman with Graves' hyperthyroidism. The CDR3 nucleotides read TGTGCCAGCAGCTTCAATCGAGAGCAGTACTTC. Its protein product is CASSFNREQYF.